This T cell receptor beta chain derives from a study of molecular identifiers for immune sequencing clone quantification. TCRdb reprocessed the PCR reads via MiXCR and lists one record per CDR3 protein. The sample holds a few hundred thousand distinct CDR3 sequences, 24% seen once. The germline CDR1 and CDR2 sequences are LGHNA and YNFKEQ. V lost 0 bases and J lost 0, with 12 bases in between. The CDR3 length is 18 residues. This TCR was sampled from a human donor in good health. Some libraries in this study had Jurkat cell RNA spiked in. The chain joins TRBV4-2 to TRBJ2-6; D not resolved. Sequenced input: naive CD8+ T cells from blood, with Jurkat cell RNA spiked in. Subset defined: FACS-sorted CD8+CD4-CCR7+CD45RA+ naive T cells. Here the CDR3 DNA reads TGTGCCAGCAGCCAAGAAAGGGCGCGTCACTCTGGGGCCAACGTCCTGACTTTC. This encodes CASSQERARHSGANVLTF.